A single sample is the source of the 18 T cell receptor beta chains below, sequenced in a study of CD8 T cells in ankylosing spondylitis (dated by TCRdb to between 2016 and 2019). These TCRs are of unknown antigen specificity. Broad study findings and their caveats: A TCR beta motif of several highly homologous amino acid variants appeared characteristic of blood from ankylosing spondylitis patients.

The library came from 5' RACE. Sequencing relied on an Illumina HiSeq 2500. Using fastp at Q25 and MiXCR, TCRdb reprocessed the public reads and kept productive beta chains. Duplicate CDR3 protein sequences are folded into a single record with the most common DNA and genes. The sample contains about 840,000 distinct CDR3 sequences, 12% of them found a single time. Less than 0.65% of the sample goes to the ten largest clones. Material: blood, either unsorted or a sorted T cell fraction (not recorded which). The source of these receptors is a male donor with ankylosing spondylitis.

This clonotype has just a few counts. The chain has TRBV7-2 and TRBJ1-5; a weak D match, TRBD1 (6 bases). Germline-derived CDR1 and CDR2 are SGHTA and FQGNSA. V was cut by 3 bases and J by 7 bases, with 13 bases left in between. The CDR3 is 14 amino acids. CDR3 residues: CASSLGGGTQPQHF. Here the CDR3 DNA reads TGTGCCAGCAGCTTGGGGGGGGGCACCCAGCCCCAGCATTTT.

This clonotype was seen only a few times. J is TRBJ1-1 and V is TRBV15; D unresolved. CDR3 length equals 17 residues. The germline CDR1 and CDR2 sequences are LNHNV and YYDKDF (reference sequence). The germline V and J ends were trimmed by 0 bases and 1 base, with 15 bases remaining between them. The CDR3 nucleotides are TGTGCCACCAGCAGAGATACCATGGAGGGTTGGAACACTGAAGCTTTCTTT. Its translation: CATSRDTMEGWNTEAFF.

J is TRBJ1-1 and V is TRBV5-1; D unclear. V lost 0 bases and J 5 bases, leaving 11 bases between the germline ends. Germline-derived CDR1 and CDR2 are SGHRS and YFSETQ. The CDR3 length is 14 residues. Here the CDR3 reads CASSLDPRRTEAFF. The DNA for the CDR3 is TGCGCCAGCAGCTTGGATCCGAGAAGGACTGAAGCTTTCTTT.

This clonotype was picked up a small number of times. The chain uses TRBV5-1 and TRBJ2-4, with D maybe TRBD1 (6 bases). V lost 1 base, J lost 1 base, and 15 bases lay in between. Per the germline V gene, CDR1 is SGHRS and CDR2 is YFSETQ. The CDR3 runs 17 residues. The CDR3: CASSLKGEIGAKNIQYF. CDR3 sequence (DNA): TGCGCCAGCAGCTTGAAGGGGGAGATCGGGGCCAAAAACATTCAGTACTTC.

This clonotype was seen more than once but under ten times. J is TRBJ1-1 and V is TRBV6-5; D possibly corresponds to TRBD1 (5 bases). The CDR3 has 15 residues. Trimming took off 0 bases at V and 5 bases at J, with 13 bases between the two ends. Germline loops: CDR1 MNHEY, CDR2 SVGAGI. DNA for the CDR3: TGTGCCAGCAGTTACTCCAGGGAGTTGGGGACTGAAGCTTTCTTT. It encodes CASSYSRELGTEAFF.

With regard to this clonotype: Relative to the germline gene, one junction end is altered; a read error may explain this. V usage is TRBV7-7 and J usage is TRBJ2-5, with D perhaps TRBD2 (6 bases). Per germline, CDR1 SSHAT and CDR2 FNYEAQ (reference sequence). The CDR3 has 14 residues. The CDR3 DNA is TGTGCTAGCAGCCCTACGACGGGGGAAGAGACCCAGTACTTC. Protein: CASSPTTGEETQYF.

This clonotype has at least ten counts. The V call is TRBV7-2, the J call TRBJ2-5; D might be TRBD2 (6 bases). The CDR3 loop spans 14 amino acids. The V gene lost 2 bases and the J gene lost 4 bases, with 11 bases spanning the gap. The germline CDR1 and CDR2 sequences are SGHTA and FQGNSA. In DNA, the CDR3 is TGTGCCAGCAGCTTAAGGGCGGGGCGAGAGACCCAGTACTTC. Translating gives CASSLRAGRETQYF.

This clonotype was observed a few times. V is TRBV20-1 and J is TRBJ2-5; 11 bases map to TRBD2. The CDR3 is made up of 14 amino acids. V trimming: 0 bases; J trimming: 6 bases; junction bases outside the gene matches: 3. Germline CDR1 reads DFQATT; CDR2 reads SNEGSKA (reference sequence). The CDR3 DNA reads TGCAGTGCTAGAGATAGCGGGGGGGCCAAGACCCAGTACTTC. Protein product: CSARDSGGAKTQYF.

The sample holds many counts of this clonotype. The chain recombines TRBV7-2 with TRBJ1-1; D call uncertain. Trimming left V 5 bases short and J 1 base short, with 8 bases between. CDR1 and CDR2 from the germline V gene are SGHTA and FQGNSA. The CDR3 sequence is 13 residues long. Written as DNA, the CDR3 is TGTGCCAGCAGCGCGGAGAGGAACACTGAAGCTTTCTTT. Protein sequence: CASSAERNTEAFF.

This clonotype was recorded a few times. The genes are TRBV5-1 and TRBJ2-5; the match to TRBD1 covers 7 bases. Germline CDR1 SGHRS, CDR2 YFSETQ. The V and J ends lost 8 bases and 2 bases, in that order; junction bases with no gene match: 6. The CDR3 extends over 13 amino acids. This chain's CDR3 is CASKGQQQETQYF. In DNA form, the CDR3 reads TGCGCCAGTAAGGGACAGCAACAAGAGACCCAGTACTTC.

The rearrangement joins TRBV10-2 to TRBJ2-3; unclear D gene. Germline V gene data show CDR1 as WSHSY and CDR2 as SAAADI. This CDR3 has 17 amino acids. Trimming cost V 0 bases and J 2 bases, with 15 bases left between them. The CDR3 spells CASSESTHGESTDTQYF. The CDR3, as DNA: TGCGCCAGCAGTGAGTCCACCCATGGCGAGTCCACAGATACGCAGTATTTT.

This clonotype has a handful of counts. The junction shows a germline mismatch at one end, possibly a read error. The chain joins TRBV5-1 to TRBJ1-1; 8 nucleotides match TRBD1. The CDR3 loop spans 13 amino acids. Germline V gene data show CDR1 as SGHRS and CDR2 as YFSETQ. The CDR3 nucleotides are TGCGCCAGCAGCTGGGGAGGACAGGGTGAACCTTTCTTT. It is translated as CASSWGGQGEPFF. Variable domain in full (rest from reference TRBV5-1 and TRBJ1-1): KAGVTQTPRYLIKTRGQQVTLSCSPISGHRSVSWYQQTPGQGLQFLFEYFSETQRNKGNFPGRFSGRQFSNSRSEMNVSTLELGDSALYLCASSWGGQGEPFFGQGTRLTVV.

The chain links TRBV29-1 to TRBJ2-7; 8 bases line up with TRBD1. Germline-derived CDR1 and CDR2 are SQVTM and ANQGSEA. The J segment lost 0 bases and the V segment lost 7 bases, leaving 5 bases of the junction unmatched. The CDR3 is made up of 13 amino acids. Written as DNA, the CDR3 is TGCAGCGCCGCAGGACAGGGCTCCTACGAGCAGTACTTC. Amino acids: CSAAGQGSYEQYF.

This clonotype has only a few counts. The J gene is TRBJ2-5, the V gene TRBV5-4, with D possibly TRBD1 on 6 matching bases. The CDR3 is 14 residues long. Trimming pared 6 bases from V and 7 bases from J, leaving 19 bases between. Per germline, CDR1 SGHNT and CDR2 YYREEE (reference sequence). The DNA for the CDR3 is TGTGCCAGCACCTTCACCAGCGGCAGGGGGACCCAGTACTTC. Translated, it gives CASTFTSGRGTQYF.

This clonotype appeared a few times. CDR3 protein: CASSEGLAGGGEQFF. The DNA of the CDR3 is TGTGCCAGCAGTGAAGGACTAGCGGGAGGAGGGGAGCAGTTCTTC. The chain employs TRBV2 and TRBJ2-1, with 13 bases fitting TRBD2. CDR1 is SNHLY, CDR2 FYNNEI, per germline. The CDR3 sequence is 15 residues long. With V trimmed by 1 base and J by 10 bases, 4 bases remained unmatched.

A few counts support this clonotype. The gene calls are TRBV20-1 and TRBJ2-1; 9 positions match TRBD2. V lost 5 bases, J lost 4 bases, and 6 bases stayed unmatched. Germline-derived CDR1 and CDR2 are DFQATT and SNEGSKA (reference sequence). The CDR3 spans 14 residues. The CDR3 sequence is CSAVSGSNYNEQFF. Here the CDR3 DNA reads TGCAGTGCTGTTAGCGGGAGCAATTACAATGAGCAGTTCTTC.

This clonotype has only a few counts. V is TRBV6-5 and J is TRBJ1-2; D may be TRBD1 (6 bases). Germline CDR1 is MNHEY and CDR2 is SVGAGI. The V end was cut by 2 bases, the J end by 4 bases, with 11 bases between. The CDR3 has 14 amino acids. The CDR3 here is CASSYNRVSYGYTF. In nucleotides, the CDR3 is TGTGCCAGCAGTTACAACAGGGTGTCCTATGGCTACACCTTC.

This clonotype showed up just a few times. The gene calls are TRBV3-1 and TRBJ2-1, with 9 positions matching TRBD2. CDR3 length: 17 amino acids. Trimming cost V 4 bases and J 2 bases; bases outside gene matches: 9. Per germline, CDR1 LGHDT and CDR2 YNNKEL (reference sequence). The CDR3 sequence is CASSLLWGGGAYNEQFF. Written as DNA, the CDR3 is TGTGCCAGCAGCCTTCTCTGGGGCGGGGGGGCCTACAATGAGCAGTTCTTC.